Detailed here is one T cell receptor beta chain. The antigen is undetermined. Constant-region reverse primers amplified full-length variable regions, followed by semi-nested Nested Universal Primer A PCR. Each CDR3 protein is one row after TCRdb ran MiXCR on the 5' RACE reads. The sample has about 53,000 distinct CDR3 sequences; roughly 22% are singletons. Study outcomes and limitations: Tumor Treg TCRs overlapped most with tumor naive CD4+ cells.

The CDR3 contains 14 residues. Trimming stripped 2 bases from V and 3 bases from J, with 9 bases between. CDR1 is MNHNY and CDR2 is SVGAGI in the germline V gene (reference sequence). Purified naive CD4+ T cells were depleted of CD25+ Tregs. The rearrangement links TRBV6-6 to TRBJ2-3; no firm D call. This sequence originates from a female donor with breast cancer. The sample was tumor-infiltrating naive CD4+ T cells sorted from the breast tumor. Described subset: naive CD4+ T cells, CD4+CD45RA+CD25-. CDR3 protein: CASSYGQSTDTQYF. In DNA form, the CDR3 reads TGTGCCAGCAGTTACGGGCAGAGTACAGATACGCAGTATTTT.